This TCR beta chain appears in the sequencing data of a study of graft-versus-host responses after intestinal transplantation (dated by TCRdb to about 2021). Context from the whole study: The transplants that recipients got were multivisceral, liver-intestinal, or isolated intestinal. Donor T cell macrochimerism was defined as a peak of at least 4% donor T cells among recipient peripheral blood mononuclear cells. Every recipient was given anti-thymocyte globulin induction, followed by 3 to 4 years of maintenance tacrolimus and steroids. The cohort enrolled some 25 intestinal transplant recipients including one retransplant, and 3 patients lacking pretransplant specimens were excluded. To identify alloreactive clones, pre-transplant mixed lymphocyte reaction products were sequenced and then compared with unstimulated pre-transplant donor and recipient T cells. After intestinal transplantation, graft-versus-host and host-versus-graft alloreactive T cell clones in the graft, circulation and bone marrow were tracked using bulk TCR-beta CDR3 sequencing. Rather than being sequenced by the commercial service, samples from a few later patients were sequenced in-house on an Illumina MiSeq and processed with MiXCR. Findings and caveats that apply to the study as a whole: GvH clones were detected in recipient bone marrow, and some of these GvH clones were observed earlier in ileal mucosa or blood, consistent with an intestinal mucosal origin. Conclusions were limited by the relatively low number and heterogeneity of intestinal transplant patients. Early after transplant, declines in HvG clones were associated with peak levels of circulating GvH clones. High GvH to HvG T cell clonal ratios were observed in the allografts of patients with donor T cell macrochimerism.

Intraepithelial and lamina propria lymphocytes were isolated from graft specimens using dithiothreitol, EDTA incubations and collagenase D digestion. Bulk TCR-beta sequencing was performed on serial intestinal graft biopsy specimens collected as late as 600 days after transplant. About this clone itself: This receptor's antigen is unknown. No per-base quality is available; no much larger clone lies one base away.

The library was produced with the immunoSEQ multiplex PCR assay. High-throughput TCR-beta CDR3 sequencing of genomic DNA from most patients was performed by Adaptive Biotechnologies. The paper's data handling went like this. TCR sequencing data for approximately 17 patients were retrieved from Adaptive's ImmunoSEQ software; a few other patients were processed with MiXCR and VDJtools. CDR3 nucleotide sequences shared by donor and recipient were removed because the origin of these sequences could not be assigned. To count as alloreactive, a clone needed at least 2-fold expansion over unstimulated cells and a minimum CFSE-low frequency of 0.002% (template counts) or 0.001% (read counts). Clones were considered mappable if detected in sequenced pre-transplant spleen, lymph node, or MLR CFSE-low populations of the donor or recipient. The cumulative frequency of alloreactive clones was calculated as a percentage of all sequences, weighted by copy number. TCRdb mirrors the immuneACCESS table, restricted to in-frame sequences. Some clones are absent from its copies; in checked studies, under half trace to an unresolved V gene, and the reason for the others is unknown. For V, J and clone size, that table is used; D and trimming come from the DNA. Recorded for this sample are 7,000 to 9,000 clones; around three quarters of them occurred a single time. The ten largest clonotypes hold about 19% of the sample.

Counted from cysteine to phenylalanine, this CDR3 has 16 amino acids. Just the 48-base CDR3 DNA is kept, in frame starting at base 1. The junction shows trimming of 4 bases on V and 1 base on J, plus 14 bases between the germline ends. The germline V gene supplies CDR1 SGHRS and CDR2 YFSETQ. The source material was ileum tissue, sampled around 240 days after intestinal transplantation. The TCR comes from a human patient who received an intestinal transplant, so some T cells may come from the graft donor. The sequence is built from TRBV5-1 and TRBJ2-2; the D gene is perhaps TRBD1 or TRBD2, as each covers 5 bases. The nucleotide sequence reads TGCGCCAGCAGCCCTACCGGGACGGGGAACACCGGGGAGCTGTTTTTT. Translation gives CASSPTGTGNTGELFF.